The 15 T cell receptor beta chains listed next were all sequenced from one sample in a study of cytomegalovirus exposure and HLA in healthy donors. The study ran its PCR with 60 Vbeta and 13 Jbeta primers. Measured with immunoSEQ multiplex PCR; TCRdb has only the in-frame clones, and not every one. This table has around 90,000 clones, under 75% appearing once. Specimen: PBMCs. The receptors shown here come from a human donor in good health.

Only a few counts were recorded for this clone. V gene TRBV11-2 combines with J gene TRBJ1-1, with 10 bases that match TRBD1. Unmatched junction bases numbered 6, after V lost 5 bases and J lost 0 bases. Per the germline V gene, CDR1 is SGHAT and CDR2 is FQNNGV. The CDR3 length is 16 residues. Here the CDR3 reads CASSGGTGAMNTEAFF. In nucleotides, the CDR3 is TGTGCCAGCAGCGGAGGGACAGGGGCCATGAACACTGAAGCTTTCTTT.

This chain joins TRBV18 and TRBJ1-2, with 7 bases fitting TRBD1. V trimming: 3 bases; J trimming: 4 bases; junction bases outside the gene matches: 5. Per the germline V gene, CDR1 is KGHSH and CDR2 is LQKENI. The CDR3 runs 14 residues. CDR3 sequence reads: CASSPETGSYGYTF. The CDR3 DNA is TGTGCCAGCTCACCGGAGACAGGGAGCTATGGCTACACCTTC.

J is TRBJ1-1 and V is TRBV29-1; TRBD1 is a possible D gene (6 bases). This CDR3 region has 17 residues. From germline, CDR1 is SQVTM and CDR2 ANQGSEA. V was shortened by 6 bases and J by 3 bases, with 26 bases between the two germline ends. The chain's CDR3 is CSVDPFPGQRADTEAFF. The DNA for the CDR3 is TGCAGCGTAGATCCTTTCCCGGGACAACGGGCGGACACTGAAGCTTTCTTT.

The chain recombines TRBV6-4 with TRBJ2-7, with a tentative D call TRBD2 (5 bases). The CDR3 has 12 amino acids. With 8 bases removed from V and 3 bases from J, the gap between germline ends came to 11 bases. CDR1 and CDR2 from the germline V gene are MRHNA and SNTAGT. CDR3 region: CASGESHYEQYF. The CDR3 nucleotides read TGTGCCAGCGGGGAGAGCCACTACGAGCAGTACTTC.

The J gene is TRBJ1-3, the V gene TRBV5-4; tentative D call: TRBD1 (5 bases). V lost 1 base to trimming and J lost 0 bases, with 5 bases between them. The CDR3 extends over 14 amino acids. Germline-derived CDR1 and CDR2 are SGHNT and YYREEE (reference sequence). CDR3 DNA: TGTGCCAGCAGCTTGCAGGGCTCTGGAAACACCATATATTTT. It specifies CASSLQGSGNTIYF. The full variable domain, with the rest looked up from reference TRBV5-4 and TRBJ1-3, is ETGVTQSPTHLIKTRGQQVTLRCSSQSGHNTVSWYQQALGQGPQFIFQYYREEENGRGNFPPRFSGLQFPNYSSELNVNALELDDSALYLCASSLQGSGNTIYFGEGSWLTVV.

The rearrangement uses TRBV25-1 and TRBJ2-1; the match to TRBD2 covers 8 bases. This CDR3 region has 13 residues. V gave up 7 bases and J gave up 10 bases; unmatched junction bases: 9. Germline assignment: CDR1 MGHDK and CDR2 SYGVNS. The CDR3 sequence is CASKGLATSEQFF. The CDR3 coding sequence is TGTGCCAGCAAAGGACTAGCCACTTCGGAGCAGTTCTTC.

This rearrangement joins TRBV12-5 to TRBJ2-3, with TRBD2 matching over 15 bases. This CDR3 has 16 amino acids. Germline trimming cut 5 bases from V and 5 bases from J; bases unmatched to any gene: 5. Germline CDR1 and CDR2: LGHNT and FRNRAP. The CDR3 loop reads CASGTGLAGGLDTQYF. DNA for the CDR3: TGTGCTAGTGGTACCGGACTAGCGGGGGGGCTAGATACGCAGTATTTT.

This sequence joins TRBV19 and TRBJ2-7, with 7 nucleotides matching TRBD1. The junction had 18 bases not matched to a gene; V was cut back by 4 bases and J by 6 bases. The CDR3 has 17 residues. Germline lookup yields CDR1 LNHDA and CDR2 SQIVND (reference sequence). The CDR3 region is CASSNPDRAFLGSEQYF. CDR3 in DNA: TGTGCCAGTAGTAATCCAGACAGGGCGTTTTTAGGGTCCGAGCAGTACTTC.

The chain combines TRBV19 with TRBJ1-1; TRBD1 aligns across 7 bases. Trimming cost V 3 bases and J 0 bases; bases outside gene matches: 13. Germline CDR1 is LNHDA and CDR2 is SQIVND (reference sequence). This CDR3 comprises 18 residues. The CDR3 loop reads CASSIEGARTAVNTEAFF. In nucleotides, the CDR3 is TGTGCCAGTAGTATTGAGGGGGCGAGGACGGCCGTGAACACTGAAGCTTTCTTT.

This clone was detected only a few times. The DNA of the CDR3 is TGTGCCAGCAGCCTGGGGAATAGCGGGGGTACAGATACGCAGTATTTT. Its protein product is CASSLGNSGGTDTQYF. The chain is built from TRBV7-2 and TRBJ2-3, with 9 bases matching TRBD2. Germline V gene data show CDR1 as SGHTA and CDR2 as FQGNSA. The CDR3 runs 16 residues. V lost 5 bases and J lost 3; bases outside the gene matches: 9.

The gene calls are TRBV9 and TRBJ1-3; TRBD1 is a possible D gene (5 bases). CDR1 SGDLS and CDR2 YYNGEE come from the germline V gene. This CDR3 spans 15 amino acids. With 0 bases removed from V and 4 bases from J, the gap between germline ends came to 11 bases. The DNA of the CDR3 is TGTGCCAGCAGCGTAGGGAGGGGCATAGGAAACACCATATATTTT. As protein: CASSVGRGIGNTIYF.

This chain links TRBV7-2 with TRBJ2-7; D might be TRBD1 (6 bases). Trimming stripped 5 bases from V and 2 bases from J, with 19 bases between. CDR1 and CDR2 (germline): SGHTA, FQGNSA. CDR3 length: 16 residues. CDR3 sequence reads: CASSVSAGTITYEQYF. CDR3 DNA sequence: TGTGCCAGCAGCGTTTCCGCCGGGACAATCACCTACGAGCAGTACTTC.

This clone appeared a single time. V and J are TRBV4-2 and TRBJ1-5; 7 nucleotides match TRBD1. Germline trimming cut 3 bases from V and 1 base from J; bases unmatched to any gene: 3. The germline V gene encodes CDR1 LGHNA and CDR2 YNFKEQ. The CDR3 extends over 15 amino acids. In DNA form, the CDR3 reads TGTGCCAGCAGCCAGGGGACAGAAAGCAATCAGCCCCAGCATTTT. Residues: CASSQGTESNQPQHF.

CDR3 sequence: CASKTQGNNQPQHF. Here the CDR3 DNA reads TGTGCCAGTAAAACACAGGGGAACAATCAGCCCCAGCATTTT. The chain links TRBV2 to TRBJ1-5; TRBD1 aligns across 7 bases. The CDR3 runs to 14 residues. The ends lost 9 bases at V and 3 bases at J; junction bases unmatched: 8. CDR1 is SNHLY and CDR2 is FYNNEI in the germline V gene.

The chain links TRBV7-2 to TRBJ1-3; D is unclear. Trimming pared 5 bases from V and 8 bases from J, leaving 16 bases between. The CDR3 totals 14 residues. Germline V lookup: CDR1 SGHTA, CDR2 FQGNSA. CDR3 DNA sequence: TGTGCCAGCAGCCCCCGGTCGGTCGAATACACCATATATTTT. Protein: CASSPRSVEYTIYF.